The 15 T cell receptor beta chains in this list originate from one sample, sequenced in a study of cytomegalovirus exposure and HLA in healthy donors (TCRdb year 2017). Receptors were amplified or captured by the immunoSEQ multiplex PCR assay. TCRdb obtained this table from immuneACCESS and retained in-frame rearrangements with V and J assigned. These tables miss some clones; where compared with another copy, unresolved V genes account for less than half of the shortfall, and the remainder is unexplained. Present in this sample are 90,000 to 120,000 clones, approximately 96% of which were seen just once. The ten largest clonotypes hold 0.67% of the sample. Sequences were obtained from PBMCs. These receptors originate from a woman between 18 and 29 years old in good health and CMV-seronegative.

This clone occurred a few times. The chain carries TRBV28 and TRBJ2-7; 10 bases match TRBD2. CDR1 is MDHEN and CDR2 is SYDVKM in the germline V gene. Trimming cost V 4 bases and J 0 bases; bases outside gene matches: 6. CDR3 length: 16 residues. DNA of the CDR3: TGTGCCAGCAGTTACTTGACTAGCGGGTACTCCTACGAGCAGTACTTC. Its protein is CASSYLTSGYSYEQYF.

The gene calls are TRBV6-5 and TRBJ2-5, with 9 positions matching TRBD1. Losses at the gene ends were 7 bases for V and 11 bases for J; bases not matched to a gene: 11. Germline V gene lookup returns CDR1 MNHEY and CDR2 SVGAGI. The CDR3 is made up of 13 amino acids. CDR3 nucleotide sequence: TGTGCCAGCAATCCTCCGGGACAGGGTTTACAGTACTTC. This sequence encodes CASNPPGQGLQYF.

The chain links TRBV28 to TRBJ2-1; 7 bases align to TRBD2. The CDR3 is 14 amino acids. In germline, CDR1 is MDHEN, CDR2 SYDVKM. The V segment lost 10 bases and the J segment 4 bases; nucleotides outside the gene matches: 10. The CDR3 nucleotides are TGTGCCACCACCCCCCTAGCGGAATACAATGAGCAGTTCTTC. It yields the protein CATTPLAEYNEQFF. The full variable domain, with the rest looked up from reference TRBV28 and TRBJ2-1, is DVKVTQSSRYLVKRTGEKVFLECVQDMDHENMFWYRQDPGLGLRLIYFSYDVKMKEKGDIPEGYSVSREKKERFSLILESASTNQTSMYLCATTPLAEYNEQFFGPGTRLTVL.

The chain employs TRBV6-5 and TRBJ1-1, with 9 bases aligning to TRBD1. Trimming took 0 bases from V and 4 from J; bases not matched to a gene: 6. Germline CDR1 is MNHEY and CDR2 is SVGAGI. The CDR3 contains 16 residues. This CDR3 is CASSYSVGTGSTEAFF. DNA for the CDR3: TGTGCCAGCAGTTACTCGGTCGGGACAGGGAGCACTGAAGCTTTCTTT.

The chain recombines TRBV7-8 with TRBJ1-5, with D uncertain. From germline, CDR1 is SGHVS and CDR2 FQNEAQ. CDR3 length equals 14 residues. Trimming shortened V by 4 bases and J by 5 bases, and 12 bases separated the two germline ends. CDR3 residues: CASSSTVRDQPQHF. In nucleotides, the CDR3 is TGTGCCAGCAGCTCTACCGTGAGGGATCAGCCCCAGCATTTT.

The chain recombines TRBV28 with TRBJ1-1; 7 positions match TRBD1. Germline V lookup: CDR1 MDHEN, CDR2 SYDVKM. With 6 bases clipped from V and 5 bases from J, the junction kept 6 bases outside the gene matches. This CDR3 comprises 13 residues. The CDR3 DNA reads TGTGCCAGCAGCCCCCACAGGGGTACTGAAGCTTTCTTT. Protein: CASSPHRGTEAFF.

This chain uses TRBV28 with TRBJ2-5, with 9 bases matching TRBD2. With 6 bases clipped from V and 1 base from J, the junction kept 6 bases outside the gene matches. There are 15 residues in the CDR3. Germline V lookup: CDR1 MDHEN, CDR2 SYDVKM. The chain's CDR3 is CASRPSLAGQETQYF. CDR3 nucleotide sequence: TGTGCCAGCAGGCCATCACTAGCGGGCCAAGAGACCCAGTACTTC.

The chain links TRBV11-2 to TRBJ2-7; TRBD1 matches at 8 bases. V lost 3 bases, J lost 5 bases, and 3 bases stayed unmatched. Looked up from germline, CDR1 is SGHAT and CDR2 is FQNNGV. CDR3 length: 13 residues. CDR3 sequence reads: CASSFRQGHEQYF. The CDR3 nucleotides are TGTGCCAGCAGCTTCCGACAGGGGCACGAGCAGTACTTC.

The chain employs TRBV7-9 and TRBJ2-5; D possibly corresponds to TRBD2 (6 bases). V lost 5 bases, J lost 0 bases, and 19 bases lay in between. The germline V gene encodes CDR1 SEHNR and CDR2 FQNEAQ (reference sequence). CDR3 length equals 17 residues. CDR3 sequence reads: CASSLSSGRIYQETQYF. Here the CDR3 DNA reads TGTGCCAGCAGCCTATCGAGCGGGCGGATATACCAAGAGACCCAGTACTTC.

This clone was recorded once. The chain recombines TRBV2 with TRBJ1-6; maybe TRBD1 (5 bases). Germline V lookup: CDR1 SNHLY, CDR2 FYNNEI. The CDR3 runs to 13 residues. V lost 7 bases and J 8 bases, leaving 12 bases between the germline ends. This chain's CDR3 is CASKGQGDSPLHF. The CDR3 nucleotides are TGTGCCAGCAAAGGGCAGGGTGATTCACCCCTCCACTTT.

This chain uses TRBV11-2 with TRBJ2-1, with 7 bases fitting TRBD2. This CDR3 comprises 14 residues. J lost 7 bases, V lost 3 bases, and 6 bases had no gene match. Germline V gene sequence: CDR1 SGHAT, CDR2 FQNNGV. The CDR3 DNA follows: TGTGCCAGCAGCTTCCCAGCGGGGCCTAATGAGCAGTTCTTC. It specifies CASSFPAGPNEQFF.

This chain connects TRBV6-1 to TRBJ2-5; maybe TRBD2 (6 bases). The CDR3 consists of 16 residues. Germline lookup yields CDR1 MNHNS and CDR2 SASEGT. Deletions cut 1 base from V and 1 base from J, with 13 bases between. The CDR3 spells CASSEVAGWGQETQYF. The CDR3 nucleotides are TGTGCCAGCAGTGAAGTGGCGGGGTGGGGCCAAGAGACCCAGTACTTC.

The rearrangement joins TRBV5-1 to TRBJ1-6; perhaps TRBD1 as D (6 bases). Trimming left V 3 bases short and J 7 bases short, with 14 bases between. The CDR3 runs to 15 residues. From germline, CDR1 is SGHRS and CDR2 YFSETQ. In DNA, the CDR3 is TGCGCCAGCAGCTCCACCCACAGGGAAAATTCACCCCTCCACTTT. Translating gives CASSSTHRENSPLHF.

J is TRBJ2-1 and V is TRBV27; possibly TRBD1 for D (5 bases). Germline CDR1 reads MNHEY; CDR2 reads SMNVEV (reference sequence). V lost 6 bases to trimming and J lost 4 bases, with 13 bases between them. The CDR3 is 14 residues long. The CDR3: CASRGGQRYNEQFF. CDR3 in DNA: TGTGCCAGCAGGGGTGGACAAAGATACAATGAGCAGTTCTTC.

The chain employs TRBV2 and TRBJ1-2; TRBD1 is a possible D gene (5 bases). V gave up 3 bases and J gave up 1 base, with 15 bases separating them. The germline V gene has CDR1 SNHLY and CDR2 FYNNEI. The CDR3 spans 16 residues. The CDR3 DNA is TGTGCCAGCAGTGAGGGGGGTCGGGGTAATAACTATGGCTACACCTTC. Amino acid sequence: CASSEGGRGNNYGYTF.